The 30 T cell receptor beta chains given below trace back to one sample, sequenced in a study of blood T cell repertoires in COVID-19. Sequencing used immunoSEQ multiplex PCR; TCRdb keeps in-frame clones, though not all of them. The table has 310,000 or so clones, roughly 85% seen once; the top ten hold 6% to 6.5%. Specimen: PBMCs or T cells enriched from blood (not recorded which). These receptors came from a middle-aged woman who had recovered from COVID-19.

This chain links TRBV5-1 with TRBJ1-1; 10 positions agree with TRBD1. CDR3 size: 15 residues. With 0 bases clipped from V and 4 bases from J, the junction kept 3 bases outside the gene matches. The germline V gene has CDR1 SGHRS and CDR2 YFSETQ. DNA of the CDR3: TGCGCCAGCAGCTTGGAGGGACAGGGGAGCACTGAAGCTTTCTTT. As protein: CASSLEGQGSTEAFF.

This clone came up once. This sequence joins TRBV29-1 and TRBJ2-1; maybe TRBD2 (5 bases). Looked up from germline, CDR1 is SQVTM and CDR2 is ANQGSEA. The CDR3 runs 11 residues. The V and J ends lost 4 bases and 5 bases respectively, with 6 bases between them. This CDR3 is CSVGTDNEQFF. The CDR3 nucleotides read TGCAGCGTTGGGACTGACAATGAGCAGTTCTTC.

The rearrangement links TRBV29-1 to TRBJ2-1; 7 positions agree with TRBD1. The CDR3 has 11 amino acids. Looked up from germline, CDR1 is SQVTM and CDR2 is ANQGSEA. V gave up 8 bases and J gave up 10 bases; unmatched junction bases: 8. The CDR3 region has the DNA TGCAGCCATCATTCAGGGGGAGAGCAGTTCTTC. It yields the protein CSHHSGGEQFF.

This clone was detected many times. This rearrangement joins TRBV7-2 to TRBJ1-1; D perhaps matches TRBD1 (5 bases). Trimming took 2 bases from V and 1 from J, leaving 5 bases between them. There are 13 residues in the CDR3. Germline loops: CDR1 SGHTA, CDR2 FQGNSA. The CDR3 DNA reads TGTGCCAGCAGCTTACAGGGGAACACTGAAGCTTTCTTT. Translating it yields CASSLQGNTEAFF.

The chain combines TRBV6-1 with TRBJ2-6, with D perhaps matching TRBD1 (6 bases). The CDR3 sequence is 18 residues long. Trimming stripped 2 bases from V and 0 bases from J, with 14 bases between. Germline V gives CDR1 MNHNS, CDR2 SASEGT. The CDR3 coding sequence is TGTGCCAGCAGTGAATTTCGGACAGCCAGCTCTGGGGCCAACGTCCTGACTTTC. Its translation: CASSEFRTASSGANVLTF.

Worth noting for this clone: Other DNA sequences in the sample encode the same CDR3. This chain's CDR3 is CASSLYNEQFF. The CDR3 nucleotides are TGTGCCAGCAGTCTATACAATGAGCAGTTCTTC. The V gene is TRBV3-1 (or the pseudogene TRBV3-2), the J gene TRBJ2-1, with D unclear. CDR3 length equals 11 residues. Trimming took off 6 bases at V and 4 bases at J, with 4 bases between the two ends. The germline CDR1 and CDR2 sequences are LGHDT and YNNKEL (reference sequence).

This rearrangement joins TRBV29-1 to TRBJ2-1; weak D call: TRBD2 (5 bases). Germline loops: CDR1 SQVTM, CDR2 ANQGSEA. CDR3 size: 12 residues. The V end lost 7 bases, the J end lost 8 bases, and 15 bases lay between the germline ends. As DNA, the CDR3 is TGCAGCGCCACACGGGCGGGCTATGAGCAGTTCTTC. This gives the protein CSATRAGYEQFF.

The rearrangement links TRBV9 to TRBJ1-1, with 10 bases fitting TRBD1. In germline, CDR1 is SGDLS, CDR2 YYNGEE. V dropped 3 bases and J dropped 4; count of bases not matched to a gene: 6. CDR3 length: 15 amino acids. CDR3 DNA: TGTGCCAGCAGCGCGGGACAGGGGCCGGGCACTGAAGCTTTCTTT. It translates to CASSAGQGPGTEAFF. Using reference TRBV9 and TRBJ1-1 for the parts outside the CDR3, the full variable domain is DSGVTQTPKHLITATGQRVTLRCSPRSGDLSVYWYQQSLDQGLQFLIQYYNGEERAKGNILERFSAQQFPDLHSELNLSSLELGDSALYFCASSAGQGPGTEAFFGQGTRLTVV.

J is TRBJ2-7 and V is TRBV13; no definite D call. This CDR3 spans 12 amino acids. V was clipped by 5 bases and J by 3 bases, with 8 bases between them. The germline gives CDR1 PRHDT, CDR2 FYEKMQ (reference sequence). The CDR3 DNA reads as TGTGCCAGCAGCCTTAGAGACTACGAGCAGTACTTC. Its protein is CASSLRDYEQYF.

The J gene is TRBJ2-1, the V gene TRBV10-3; 10 bases line up with TRBD2. V lost 3 bases to trimming and J lost 0 bases; unmatched junction nucleotides: 5. CDR3 length: 17 residues. Germline assignment: CDR1 ENHRY and CDR2 SYGVKD. As DNA, the CDR3 is TGTGCCATCAGTGATCTCTTAGCGGGAGGCTCCTACAATGAGCAGTTCTTC. This encodes CAISDLLAGGSYNEQFF.

The rearrangement joins TRBV7-3 to TRBJ1-6; D is unclear. V was shortened by 5 bases and J by 8 bases, with 10 bases between the two germline ends. The CDR3 runs to 13 residues. The germline CDR1 and CDR2 sequences are SGHTA and FQGTGA. The CDR3 here is CASSLVLHSPLHF. In DNA form, the CDR3 reads TGTGCCAGCAGCCTTGTACTACATTCACCCCTCCACTTT. Full variable domain (remainder filled in from reference TRBV7-3 and TRBJ1-6): GAGVSQTPSNKVTEKGKYVELRCDPISGHTALYWYRQSLGQGPEFLIYFQGTGAADDSGLPNDRFFAVRPEGSVSTLKIQRTERGDSAVYLCASSLVLHSPLHFGNGTRLTVT.

The rearrangement uses TRBV2 and TRBJ1-1; D uncertain. The CDR3 loop spans 10 amino acids. V was pared by 6 bases and J by 6 bases, with 5 bases between. From germline, CDR1 is SNHLY and CDR2 FYNNEI. The CDR3 DNA reads TGTGCCAGCAGCAACTCTGAAGCTTTCTTT. Protein product: CASSNSEAFF.

The chain is built from TRBV28 and TRBJ1-1; 7 bases match TRBD1. CDR1 and CDR2 (germline): MDHEN, SYDVKM. V lost 6 bases and J lost 4; bases outside the gene matches: 5. The CDR3 loop spans 13 amino acids. The CDR3: CASSWDSGTEAFF. For the CDR3, the DNA is TGTGCCAGCAGCTGGGACAGTGGCACTGAAGCTTTCTTT.

The chain links TRBV20-1 to TRBJ1-1; D is unclear. The germline CDR1 and CDR2 sequences are DFQATT and SNEGSKA (reference sequence). CDR3 length equals 12 residues. Trimming removed 3 bases at V and 1 base at J, with 6 bases between. Here the CDR3 DNA reads TGCAGTGCTAGTCTCGGGAACACTGAAGCTTTCTTT. Its translation is CSASLGNTEAFF.

The chain carries TRBV28 and TRBJ1-1; no reliable D call. Germline V CDR1 and CDR2: MDHEN, SYDVKM. V dropped 7 bases and J dropped 2 bases, with 5 bases sitting between them. CDR3 length equals 11 residues. The CDR3 DNA reads TGTGCCAGCACGGGTAACACTGAAGCTTTCTTT. It yields the protein CASTGNTEAFF.

This chain uses TRBV10-3 with TRBJ2-3; tentatively, D is TRBD2 (5 bases). The CDR3 contains 15 residues. V was cut by 11 bases and J by 0 bases, with 18 bases left in between. Germline assignment: CDR1 ENHRY and CDR2 SYGVKD. The DNA of the CDR3 is TGTGCCCCCGTTCGGGGTTCCGTTAGCACAGATACGCAGTATTTT. It encodes CAPVRGSVSTDTQYF.

This clone appeared a few times. J is TRBJ2-3 and V is TRBV27; the D gene is possibly TRBD1 (5 bases). Germline V gene sequence: CDR1 MNHEY, CDR2 SMNVEV (reference sequence). The CDR3 has 12 amino acids. V was cut by 5 bases and J by 6 bases, with 9 bases left in between. CDR3 loop: CASSRSGDTQYF. The CDR3 nucleotides read TGTGCCAGCAGTCGATCAGGGGATACGCAGTATTTT.

The chain uses TRBV7-2 and TRBJ2-2; D gene uncertain. Per the germline V gene, CDR1 is SGHTA and CDR2 is FQGNSA. This CDR3 has 15 residues. V gave up 5 bases and J gave up 8 bases, with 18 bases separating them. As DNA, the CDR3 is TGTGCCAGCAGCCTAGTCGGAGACCCCAGAGGGGAGCTGTTTTTT. As protein: CASSLVGDPRGELFF.

This clone was detected only a few times. The rearrangement uses TRBV9 and TRBJ2-1; TRBD2 aligns across 8 bases. The V gene end was trimmed by 4 bases and the J gene end by 9 bases; junction bases not matched to a gene: 6. Germline V CDR1 and CDR2: SGDLS, YYNGEE. The CDR3 covers 13 residues. CDR3 in amino acids: CASSTSGVVEQFF. The CDR3 DNA reads TGTGCCAGCAGCACTAGCGGTGTTGTTGAGCAGTTCTTC.

This sequence joins TRBV28 and TRBJ2-7, with D maybe TRBD1 (6 bases). This CDR3 region has 14 residues. Germline values: CDR1 MDHEN, CDR2 SYDVKM. Trimming took off 6 bases at V and 1 base at J, with 13 bases between the two ends. The CDR3, as DNA: TGTGCCAGCAGGACAGGTGGACGGTCCTACGAGCAGTACTTC. Protein sequence: CASRTGGRSYEQYF. Full variable domain (remainder filled in from reference TRBV28 and TRBJ2-7): DVKVTQSSRYLVKRTGEKVFLECVQDMDHENMFWYRQDPGLGLRLIYFSYDVKMKEKGDIPEGYSVSREKKERFSLILESASTNQTSMYLCASRTGGRSYEQYFGPGTRLTVT.

The CDR3 protein is CASSLPGVSKETQYF. Here the CDR3 DNA reads TGTGCCAGCAGTTTACCGGGAGTGAGCAAAGAGACCCAGTACTTC. The rearrangement joins TRBV28 to TRBJ2-5, with D possibly being TRBD2 (6 bases). Germline V gene sequence: CDR1 MDHEN, CDR2 SYDVKM. CDR3 length: 15 residues. Trimming shortened V by 2 bases and J by 3 bases, and 13 bases separated the two germline ends.

The rearrangement uses TRBV4-1 and TRBJ2-5; 11 bases are shared with TRBD1. The CDR3 spans 17 residues. The germline CDR1 and CDR2 sequences are MGHRA and YSYEKL. J was trimmed by 4 bases and V by 2 bases; bases with no gene match: 9. As DNA, the CDR3 is TGCGCCAGCAGCCAATTTGTGGACAGGGGGCGATTAGAGACCCAGTACTTC. Its protein is CASSQFVDRGRLETQYF.

This chain uses TRBV7-2 with TRBJ1-2, with TRBD1 matching over 7 bases. CDR1 is SGHTA and CDR2 is FQGNSA in the germline V gene. J gave up 2 bases and V 4 bases, and 1 base lay outside the gene matches. CDR3 length: 13 amino acids. CDR3 sequence reads: CASSYRGNYGYTF. For the CDR3, the DNA is TGTGCCAGCAGCTACAGGGGCAACTATGGCTACACCTTC. The full variable domain, with the rest looked up from reference TRBV7-2 and TRBJ1-2, is GAGVSQSPSNKVTEKGKDVELRCDPISGHTALYWYRQSLGQGLEFLIYFQGNSAPDKSGLPSDRFSAERTGGSVSTLTIQRTQQEDSAVYLCASSYRGNYGYTFGSGTRLTVV.

The rearrangement joins TRBV7-9 to TRBJ2-1; D might be TRBD2 (6 bases). CDR1 SEHNR and CDR2 FQNEAQ come from the germline V gene (reference sequence). There are 13 residues in the CDR3. Trimming cost V 5 bases and J 9 bases, with 14 bases left between them. The CDR3 DNA reads TGTGCCAGCAGCCCGACTAGTCGGGGTGAGCAGTTCTTC. This codes for CASSPTSRGEQFF.

This rearrangement joins TRBV13 to TRBJ2-7, with 13 nucleotides matching TRBD2. In germline, CDR1 is PRHDT, CDR2 FYEKMQ (reference sequence). The length of the CDR3 is 14 residues. J lost 5 bases, V lost 5 bases, and 3 bases had no gene match. The CDR3 DNA is TGTGCCAGCAGCCGGACTAGCGGGAGAGACGAGCAGTACTTC. This sequence encodes CASSRTSGRDEQYF.

This chain joins TRBV15 and TRBJ1-1, with TRBD1 matching over 11 bases. V dropped 5 bases and J dropped 5; count of bases not matched to a gene: 7. The germline V gene has CDR1 LNHNV and CDR2 YYDKDF (reference sequence). CDR3 length: 15 amino acids. The CDR3 loop is CATSARTGGYTEAFF. The CDR3 nucleotides are TGTGCCACCAGCGCCCGGACAGGGGGCTATACTGAAGCTTTCTTT.

The V gene is TRBV28, the J gene TRBJ2-2, with 9 nucleotides matching TRBD1. Per germline, CDR1 MDHEN and CDR2 SYDVKM. The CDR3 spans 15 residues. V lost 6 bases to trimming and J lost 4 bases; unmatched junction nucleotides: 6. The CDR3 DNA sequence: TGTGCCAGCAGGACCCGGGACAGGGTCACCGGGGAGCTGTTTTTT. It specifies CASRTRDRVTGELFF.

The CDR3 sequence: CAIKEPGSAYEQYF. The CDR3 bases are TGTGCCATCAAGGAACCAGGGTCGGCGTACGAGCAGTACTTC. The V gene is TRBV10-3, the J gene TRBJ2-7; tentatively, D is TRBD1 (5 bases). V lost 7 bases to trimming and J lost 4 bases, with 17 bases between them. The CDR3 is made up of 14 amino acids. Germline V gene sequence: CDR1 ENHRY, CDR2 SYGVKD.

Comments on this clone: At one end, the junction sequence differs from germline, possibly due to a read error. The chain uses TRBV28 and TRBJ2-5; D might be TRBD2 (6 bases). The CDR3 covers 14 residues. Per germline, CDR1 MDHEN and CDR2 SYDVKM. CDR3 sequence reads: CASCLAAGAQAQYF. CDR3 nucleotide sequence: TGTGCCAGCTGTTTAGCAGCGGGTGCCCAGGCCCAGTACTTC.

V and J are TRBV4-3 and TRBJ2-7; TRBD1 is a possible D gene (5 bases). Germline values: CDR1 LGHNA, CDR2 YSLEER. This CDR3 spans 15 amino acids. The V end was cut by 1 base, the J end by 0 bases, with 10 bases between. CDR3 loop: CASSQVYRSSYEQYF. CDR3 nucleotides: TGCGCCAGCAGCCAAGTGTACAGGAGCTCCTACGAGCAGTACTTC.